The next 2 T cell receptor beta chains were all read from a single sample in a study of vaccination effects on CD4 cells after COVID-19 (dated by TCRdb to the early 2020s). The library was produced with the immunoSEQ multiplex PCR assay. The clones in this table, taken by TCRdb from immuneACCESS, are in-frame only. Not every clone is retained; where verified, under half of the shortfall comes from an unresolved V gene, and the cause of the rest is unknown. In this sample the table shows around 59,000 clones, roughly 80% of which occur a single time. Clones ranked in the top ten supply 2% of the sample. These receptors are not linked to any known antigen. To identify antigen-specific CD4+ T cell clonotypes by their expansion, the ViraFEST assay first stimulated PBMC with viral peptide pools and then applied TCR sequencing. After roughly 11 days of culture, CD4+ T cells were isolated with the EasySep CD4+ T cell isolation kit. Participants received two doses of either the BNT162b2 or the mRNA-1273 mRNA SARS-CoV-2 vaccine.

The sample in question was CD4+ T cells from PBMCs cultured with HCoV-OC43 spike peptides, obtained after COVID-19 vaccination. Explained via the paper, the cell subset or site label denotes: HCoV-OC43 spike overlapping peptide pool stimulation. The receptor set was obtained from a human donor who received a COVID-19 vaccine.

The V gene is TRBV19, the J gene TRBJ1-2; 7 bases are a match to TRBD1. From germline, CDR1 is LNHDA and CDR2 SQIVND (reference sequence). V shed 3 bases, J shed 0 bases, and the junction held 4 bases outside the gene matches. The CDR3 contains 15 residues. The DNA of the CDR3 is TGTGCCAGTAGTATCAAGGGGGCGACTAACTATGGCTACACCTTC. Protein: CASSIKGATNYGYTF.

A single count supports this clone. The CDR3 DNA reads TGCGCCAGCAGCCAGACCCCGGAGGGTTCGGGGGGAGAGACCCAGTACTTC. This translates into CASSQTPEGSGGETQYF. The J gene is TRBJ2-5, the V gene TRBV4-3; TRBD2 matches 7 bases. Unmatched junction bases numbered 14, after V lost 3 bases and J lost 4 bases. The CDR3 contains 17 residues. Per the germline V gene, CDR1 is LGHNA and CDR2 is YSLEER.